This T cell receptor (beta chain) is drawn from a study of blood T cell repertoires in COVID-19. Germline assignment: CDR1 MGHDK and CDR2 SYGVNS. This CDR3 contains 16 residues. V was clipped by 1 base and J by 5 bases, with 14 bases between them. The repertoire was sequenced with immunoSEQ multiplex PCR; TCRdb's copy has only in-frame clones and lacks some. The repertoire holds roughly 130,000 clones, with about four fifths as singletons. V is TRBV25-1 and J is TRBJ2-2; TRBD1 might be the D (8 bases). Sequenced sample: PBMCs or T cells enriched from blood (not recorded which). The receptor was derived from a man aged 35 to 55 with acute COVID-19. CDR3 in DNA: TGTGCCAGCAGTGAATTCGACAGGGGAGGGACCGGGGAGCTGTTTTTT. It encodes CASSEFDRGGTGELFF.